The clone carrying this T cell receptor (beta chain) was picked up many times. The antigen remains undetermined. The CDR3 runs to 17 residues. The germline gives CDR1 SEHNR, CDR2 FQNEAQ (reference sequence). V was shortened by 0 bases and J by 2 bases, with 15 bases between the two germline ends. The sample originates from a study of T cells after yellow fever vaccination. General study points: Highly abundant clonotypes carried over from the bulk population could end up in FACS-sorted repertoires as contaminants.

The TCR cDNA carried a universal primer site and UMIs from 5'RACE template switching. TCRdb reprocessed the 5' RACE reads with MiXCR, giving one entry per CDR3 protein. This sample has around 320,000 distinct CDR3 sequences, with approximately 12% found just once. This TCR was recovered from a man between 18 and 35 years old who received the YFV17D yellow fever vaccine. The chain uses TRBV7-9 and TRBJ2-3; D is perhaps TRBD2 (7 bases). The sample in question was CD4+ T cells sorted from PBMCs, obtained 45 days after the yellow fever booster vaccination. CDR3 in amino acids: CASSLASRGAYTDTQYF. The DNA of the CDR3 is TGTGCCAGCAGCTTAGCGTCACGGGGGGCTTACACAGATACGCAGTATTTT.